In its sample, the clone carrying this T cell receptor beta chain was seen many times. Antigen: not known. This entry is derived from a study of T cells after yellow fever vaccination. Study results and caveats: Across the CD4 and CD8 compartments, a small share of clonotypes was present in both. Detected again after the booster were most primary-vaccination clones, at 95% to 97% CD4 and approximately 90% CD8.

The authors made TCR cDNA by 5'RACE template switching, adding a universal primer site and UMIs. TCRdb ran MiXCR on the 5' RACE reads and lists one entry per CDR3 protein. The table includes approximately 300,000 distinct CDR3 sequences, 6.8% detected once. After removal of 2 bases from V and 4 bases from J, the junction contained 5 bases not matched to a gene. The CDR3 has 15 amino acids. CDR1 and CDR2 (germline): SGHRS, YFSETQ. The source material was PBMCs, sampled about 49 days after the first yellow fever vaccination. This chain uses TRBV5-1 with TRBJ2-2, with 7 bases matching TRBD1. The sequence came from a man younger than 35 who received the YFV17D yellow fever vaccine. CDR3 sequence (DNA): TGCGCCAGCAGCTTCGGCTCAGGGGGCACCGGGGAGCTGTTTTTT. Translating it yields CASSFGSGGTGELFF.